This T cell receptor beta chain stems from a study of regulatory T cells in long-lasting Graves disease. The sample's time point: newly diagnosed GD, antithyroid drugs for less than 3 months. There was RNA extracted from PBMCs, and the TCR library was made from it. Nine milliliters of peripheral blood were taken and placed in EDTA tubes. Concerning this clonotype: Its matching antigen is unknown.

In building TCR beta libraries, iRepertoire HTBI primers were used together with Arm-PCR of CDR3 regions. TCRdb redid the calling of the multiplex PCR reads with MiXCR, one entry per CDR3 protein. The sample carries approximately 300,000 distinct CDR3 sequences, over 15% recorded once. Overall study results and limits: Persistent patients shared thousands of public clonotypes among themselves. Newly diagnosed patients shared fewer, at under 1,000.

This receptor was obtained from a female donor with Graves disease. The specimen was peripheral blood mononuclear cells (PBMCs), collected at new diagnosis, from a patient treated with antithyroid drugs.

Here the CDR3 DNA reads TGTGCCAGCAGCTTTACCCTAGGCGGGACCGGGGAGCTGTTTTTT. Encoded protein: CASSFTLGGTGELFF. The genes are TRBV7-3 and TRBJ2-2, with D possibly TRBD2 on 5 matching bases. The germline CDR1 and CDR2 sequences are SGHTA and FQGTGA. V lost 3 bases and J 5 bases, leaving 13 bases between the germline ends. This CDR3 contains 15 residues.